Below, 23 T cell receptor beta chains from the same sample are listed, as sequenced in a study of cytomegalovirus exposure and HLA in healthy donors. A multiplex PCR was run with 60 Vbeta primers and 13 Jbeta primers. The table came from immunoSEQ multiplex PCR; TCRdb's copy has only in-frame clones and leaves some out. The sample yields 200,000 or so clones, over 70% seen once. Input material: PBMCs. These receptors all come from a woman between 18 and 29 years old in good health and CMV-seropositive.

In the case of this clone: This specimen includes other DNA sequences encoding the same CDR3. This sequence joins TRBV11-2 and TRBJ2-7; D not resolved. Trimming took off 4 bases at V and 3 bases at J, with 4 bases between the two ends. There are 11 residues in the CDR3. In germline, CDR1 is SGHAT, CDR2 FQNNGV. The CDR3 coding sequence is TGTGCCAGCAGCTCCAACTACGAGCAGTACTTC. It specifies CASSSNYEQYF.

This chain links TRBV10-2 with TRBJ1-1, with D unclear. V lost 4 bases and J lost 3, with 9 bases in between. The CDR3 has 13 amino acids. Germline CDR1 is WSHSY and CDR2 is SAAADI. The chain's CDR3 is CASSVWEDTEAFF. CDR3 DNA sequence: TGCGCCAGCAGTGTTTGGGAGGACACTGAAGCTTTCTTT.

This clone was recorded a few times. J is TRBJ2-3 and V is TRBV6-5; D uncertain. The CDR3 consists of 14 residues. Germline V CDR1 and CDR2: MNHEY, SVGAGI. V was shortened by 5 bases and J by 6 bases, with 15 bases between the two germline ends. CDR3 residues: CASSLQDTSDTQYF. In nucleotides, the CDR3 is TGTGCCAGCAGTCTGCAGGATACGTCGGATACGCAGTATTTT.

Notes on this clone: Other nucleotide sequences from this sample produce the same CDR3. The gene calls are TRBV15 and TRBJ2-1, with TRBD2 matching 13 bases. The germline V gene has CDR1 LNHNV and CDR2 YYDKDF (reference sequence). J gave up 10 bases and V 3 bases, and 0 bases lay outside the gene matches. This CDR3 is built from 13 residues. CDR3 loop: CATSRGLAGEQFF. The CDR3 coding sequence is TGTGCCACCAGCAGGGGACTAGCGGGGGAGCAGTTCTTC. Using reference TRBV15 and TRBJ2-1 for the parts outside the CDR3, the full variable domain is DAMVIQNPRYQVTQFGKPVTLSCSQTLNHNVMYWYQQKSSQAPKLLFHYYDKDFNNEADTPDNFQSRRPNTSFCFLDIRSPGLGDTAMYLCATSRGLAGEQFFGPGTRLTVL.

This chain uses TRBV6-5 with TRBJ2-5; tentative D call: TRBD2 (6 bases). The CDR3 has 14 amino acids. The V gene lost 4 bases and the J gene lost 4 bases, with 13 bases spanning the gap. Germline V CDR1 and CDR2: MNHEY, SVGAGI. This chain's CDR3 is CASSWRLVGETQYF. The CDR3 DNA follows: TGTGCCAGCAGTTGGCGACTAGTGGGAGAGACCCAGTACTTC.

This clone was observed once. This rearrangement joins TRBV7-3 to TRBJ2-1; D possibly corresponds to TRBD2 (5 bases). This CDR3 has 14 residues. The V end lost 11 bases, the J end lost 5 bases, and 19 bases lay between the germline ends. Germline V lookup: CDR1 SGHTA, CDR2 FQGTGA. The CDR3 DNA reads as TGTGCCTCTAAACCAACAAGAGCGGACAATGAGCAGTTCTTC. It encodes CASKPTRADNEQFF.

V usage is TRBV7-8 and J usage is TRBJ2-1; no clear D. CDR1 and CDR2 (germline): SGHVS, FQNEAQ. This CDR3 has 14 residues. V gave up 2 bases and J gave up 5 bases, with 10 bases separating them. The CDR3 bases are TGTGCCAGCAGCTTAAATGTAAAAAACAATGAGCAGTTCTTC. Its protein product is CASSLNVKNNEQFF.

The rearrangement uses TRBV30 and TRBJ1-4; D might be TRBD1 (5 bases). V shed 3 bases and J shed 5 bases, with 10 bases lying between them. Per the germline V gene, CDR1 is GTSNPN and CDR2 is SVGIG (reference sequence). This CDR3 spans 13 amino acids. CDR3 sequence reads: CAWRQGLNEKLFF. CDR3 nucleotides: TGTGCCTGGAGGCAGGGACTCAATGAAAAACTGTTTTTT.

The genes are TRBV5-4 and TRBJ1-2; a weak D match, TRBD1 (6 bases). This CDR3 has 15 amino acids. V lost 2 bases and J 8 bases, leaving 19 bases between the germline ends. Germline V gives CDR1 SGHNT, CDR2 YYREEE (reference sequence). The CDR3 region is CASSFTQGIPGGYTF. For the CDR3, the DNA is TGTGCCAGCAGCTTTACTCAGGGGATCCCAGGAGGCTACACCTTC.

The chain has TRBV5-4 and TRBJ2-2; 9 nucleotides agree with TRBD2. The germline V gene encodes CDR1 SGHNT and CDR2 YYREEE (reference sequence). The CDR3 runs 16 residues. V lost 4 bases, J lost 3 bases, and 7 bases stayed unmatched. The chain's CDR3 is CASSIRGGGDTGELFF. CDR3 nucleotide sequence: TGTGCCAGCAGCATTCGGGGCGGGGGGGACACCGGGGAGCTGTTTTTT.

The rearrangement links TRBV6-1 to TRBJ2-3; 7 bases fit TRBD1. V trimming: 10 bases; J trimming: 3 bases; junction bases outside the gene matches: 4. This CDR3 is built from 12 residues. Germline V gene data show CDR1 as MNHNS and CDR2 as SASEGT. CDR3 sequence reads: CATYRGTDTQYF. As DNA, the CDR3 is TGTGCCACCTACAGGGGAACAGATACGCAGTATTTT.

The CDR3, as DNA: TGCGCCAGCAGCCAGGGACTAGCGGGGGGGCAAAGATGGGATGAGCAGTTCTTC. Its translation: CASSQGLAGGQRWDEQFF. This chain links TRBV5-1 with TRBJ2-1; 16 nucleotides line up with TRBD2. The CDR3 contains 18 residues. Trimming removed 4 bases from V and 8 bases from J; junction bases left unmatched: 12. Germline loops: CDR1 SGHRS, CDR2 YFSETQ. Supplemented by reference TRBV5-1 and TRBJ2-1, the full variable domain reads KAGVTQTPRYLIKTRGQQVTLSCSPISGHRSVSWYQQTPGQGLQFLFEYFSETQRNKGNFPGRFSGRQFSNSRSEMNVSTLELGDSALYLCASSQGLAGGQRWDEQFFGPGTRLTVL.

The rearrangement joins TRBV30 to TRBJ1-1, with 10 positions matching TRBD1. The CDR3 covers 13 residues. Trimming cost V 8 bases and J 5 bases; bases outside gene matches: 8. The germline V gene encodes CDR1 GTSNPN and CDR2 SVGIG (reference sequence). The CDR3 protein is CAPLTDRGTEAFF. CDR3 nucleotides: TGTGCCCCATTAACGGACAGGGGGACTGAAGCTTTCTTT.

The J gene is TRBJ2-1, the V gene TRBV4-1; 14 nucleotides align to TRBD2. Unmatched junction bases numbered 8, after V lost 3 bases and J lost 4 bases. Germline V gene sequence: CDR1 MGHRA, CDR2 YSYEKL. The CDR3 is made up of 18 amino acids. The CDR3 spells CASSHGSGTSGGYNEQFF. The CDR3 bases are TGCGCCAGCAGCCACGGAAGCGGGACTAGCGGGGGTTACAATGAGCAGTTCTTC.

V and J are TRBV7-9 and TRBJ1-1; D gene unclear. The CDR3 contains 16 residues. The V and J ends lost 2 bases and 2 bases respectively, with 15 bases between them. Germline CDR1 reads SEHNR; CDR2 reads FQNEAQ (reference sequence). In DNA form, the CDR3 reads TGTGCCAGCAGCTTATTCCCCGGTACAGTCAACACTGAAGCTTTCTTT. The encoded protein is CASSLFPGTVNTEAFF.

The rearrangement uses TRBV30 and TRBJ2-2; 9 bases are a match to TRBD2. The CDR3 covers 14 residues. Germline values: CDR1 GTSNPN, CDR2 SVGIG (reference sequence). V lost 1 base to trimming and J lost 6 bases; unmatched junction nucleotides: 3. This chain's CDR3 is CAWSAGGGAGELFF. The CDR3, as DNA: TGTGCCTGGAGTGCCGGCGGGGGGGCCGGGGAGCTGTTTTTT.

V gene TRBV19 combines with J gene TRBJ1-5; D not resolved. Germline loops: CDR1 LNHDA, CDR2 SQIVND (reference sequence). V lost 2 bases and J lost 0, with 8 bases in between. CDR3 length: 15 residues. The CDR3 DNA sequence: TGTGCCAGTAGTATAAACAGCTATAGCAATCAGCCCCAGCATTTT. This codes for CASSINSYSNQPQHF.

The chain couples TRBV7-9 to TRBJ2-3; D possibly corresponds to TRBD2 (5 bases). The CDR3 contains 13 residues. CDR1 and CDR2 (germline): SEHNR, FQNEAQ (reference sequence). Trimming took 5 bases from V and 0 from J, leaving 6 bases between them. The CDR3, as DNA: TGTGCCAGCAGCCCGGGAAGCACAGATACGCAGTATTTT. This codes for CASSPGSTDTQYF.

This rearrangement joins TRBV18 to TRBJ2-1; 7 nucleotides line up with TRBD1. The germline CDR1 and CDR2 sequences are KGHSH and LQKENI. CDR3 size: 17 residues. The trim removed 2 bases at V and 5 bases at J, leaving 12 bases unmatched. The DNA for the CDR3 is TGTGCCAGCTCACCAGCCACGTCGGACAGGCTTAACAATGAGCAGTTCTTC. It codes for CASSPATSDRLNNEQFF.

The CDR3 DNA sequence: TGTGCCAGCAGTGCTTTAGCGGGGGGCCGTGCTACGCAGTATTTT. Translated: CASSALAGGRATQYF. This chain connects TRBV6-5 to TRBJ2-3, with 10 bases that match TRBD2. The V gene's germline CDR1 is MNHEY and CDR2 SVGAGI. The CDR3 extends over 15 amino acids. The V and J ends lost 5 bases and 8 bases, in that order; junction bases with no gene match: 10.

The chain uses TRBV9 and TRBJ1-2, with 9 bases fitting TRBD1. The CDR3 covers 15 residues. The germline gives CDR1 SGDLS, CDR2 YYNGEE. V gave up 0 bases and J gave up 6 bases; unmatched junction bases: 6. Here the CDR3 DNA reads TGTGCCAGCAGCGTAGAGGGACAGGGATTTCATGGCTACACCTTC. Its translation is CASSVEGQGFHGYTF. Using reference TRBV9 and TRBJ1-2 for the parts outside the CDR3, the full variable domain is DSGVTQTPKHLITATGQRVTLRCSPRSGDLSVYWYQQSLDQGLQFLIQYYNGEERAKGNILERFSAQQFPDLHSELNLSSLELGDSALYFCASSVEGQGFHGYTFGSGTRLTVV.

CDR3 nucleotides: TGTGCCAGCAGCCTGTTGGACAGGGGGCCCGGGGAGCTGTTTTTT. Protein product: CASSLLDRGPGELFF. The chain uses TRBV7-8 and TRBJ2-2, with 11 bases identical to TRBD1. The V and J ends lost 5 bases and 6 bases, in that order; junction bases with no gene match: 5. The CDR3 sequence is 15 residues long. CDR1 and CDR2 from the germline V gene are SGHVS and FQNEAQ.

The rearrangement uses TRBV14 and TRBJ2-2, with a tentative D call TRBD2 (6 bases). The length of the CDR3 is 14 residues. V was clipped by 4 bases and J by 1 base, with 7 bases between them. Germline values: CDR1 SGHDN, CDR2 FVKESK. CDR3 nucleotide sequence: TGTGCCAGCAGCCTGGGGGGGAACACCGGGGAGCTGTTTTTT. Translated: CASSLGGNTGELFF.